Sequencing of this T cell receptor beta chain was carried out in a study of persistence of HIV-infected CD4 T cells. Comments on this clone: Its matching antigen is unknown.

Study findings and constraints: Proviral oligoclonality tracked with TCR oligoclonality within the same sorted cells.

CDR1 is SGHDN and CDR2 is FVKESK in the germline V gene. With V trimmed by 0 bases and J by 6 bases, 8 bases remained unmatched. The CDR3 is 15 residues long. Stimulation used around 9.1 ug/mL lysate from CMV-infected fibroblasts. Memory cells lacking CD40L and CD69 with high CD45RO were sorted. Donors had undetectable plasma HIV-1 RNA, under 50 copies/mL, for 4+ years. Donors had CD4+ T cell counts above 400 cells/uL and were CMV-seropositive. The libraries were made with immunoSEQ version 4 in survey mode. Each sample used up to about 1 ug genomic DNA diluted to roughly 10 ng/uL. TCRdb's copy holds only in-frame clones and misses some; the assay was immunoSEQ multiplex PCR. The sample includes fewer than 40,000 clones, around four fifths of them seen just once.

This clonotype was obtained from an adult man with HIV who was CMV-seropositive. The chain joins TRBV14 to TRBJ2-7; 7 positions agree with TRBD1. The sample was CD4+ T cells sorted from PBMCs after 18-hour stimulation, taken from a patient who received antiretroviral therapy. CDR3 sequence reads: CASSQDWQGEGEQYF. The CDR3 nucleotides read TGTGCCAGCAGCCAAGATTGGCAGGGGGAAGGCGAGCAGTACTTC.